The source of this T cell receptor (beta chain) is a study of Ad26.COV2.S vaccination and SARS-CoV-2 variants. Study-wide context: The donor was enrolled in the Ad26.COV2.S arm of the COV1001 trial. By the intramuscular route, Ad26.COV2.S was given once, or twice 56 days apart. Findings and caveats of the study: The TCR breadth and depth analyses may have understated or missed part of the total T cell responses.

The treatment was: about 20 received Ad26.COV2.S at low or high dose, single or two shots; several received placebo; per-sample allocation not given. Sampling was done on day 63 after the first vaccine or placebo injection. This person who donated was an adult of 18-55 years in Boston. Trimming stripped 1 base from V and 6 bases from J, with 14 bases between. CDR1 SGHKS and CDR2 YYEKEE come from the germline V gene (reference sequence). CDR3 length: 14 residues. Profiled with immunoSEQ multiplex PCR; TCRdb holds only in-frame clones, not every one. The table has hundreds of thousands of clones, 80% to 90% seen once. Note on this clone: Its antigen is still unknown.

The input for sequencing was peripheral blood, taken in a trial of Ad26.COV2.S vaccine versus placebo. The rearrangement uses TRBV5-5 and TRBJ2-7, with D uncertain. The receptor was derived from a person between 18 and 60 years old who received the Ad26.COV2.S COVID-19 vaccine or a placebo. As DNA, the CDR3 is TGTGCCAGCAGCTTGACCCAACCCCCTACCGAGCAGTACTTC. This translates into CASSLTQPPTEQYF.